This T cell receptor (beta chain) was recovered during a study of T-cell reconstitution after alpha-beta-depleted transplantation in children. Study outcomes and limitations: Two months or so post-transplant, alpha-beta T cells reportedly derived from several hundred expanded graft clones. Hyperexpanded clones declined; after one year, newly produced T cells mostly supplied diversity.

To note about this clonotype: Its antigen is unknown.

This CDR3 spans 15 amino acids. Germline V gives CDR1 DFQATT, CDR2 SNEGSKA (reference sequence). The J segment lost 5 bases and the V segment lost 5 bases, leaving 15 bases of the junction unmatched. It was with unique molecular identifiers that the TCRbeta library was prepared. Each CDR3 protein gets one entry after TCRdb re-called the PCR reads with MiXCR. There are 400,000 to 450,000 distinct CDR3 sequences in the sample; about 45% occur only once, and 27% lies in the top ten. This sequence joins TRBV20-1 and TRBJ2-7, with 7 bases lining up with TRBD2. This receptor was identified in a girl aged 2-9 years with aplastic anemia, due to receive a stem cell transplant. The sample here was PBMCs, taken before TCRalphabeta/CD19-depleted stem cell transplant. The DNA for the CDR3 is TGCAGTGCTCACAAAGCTGGGCGGGAGTCCAACGAGCAGTACTTC. It encodes CSAHKAGRESNEQYF.